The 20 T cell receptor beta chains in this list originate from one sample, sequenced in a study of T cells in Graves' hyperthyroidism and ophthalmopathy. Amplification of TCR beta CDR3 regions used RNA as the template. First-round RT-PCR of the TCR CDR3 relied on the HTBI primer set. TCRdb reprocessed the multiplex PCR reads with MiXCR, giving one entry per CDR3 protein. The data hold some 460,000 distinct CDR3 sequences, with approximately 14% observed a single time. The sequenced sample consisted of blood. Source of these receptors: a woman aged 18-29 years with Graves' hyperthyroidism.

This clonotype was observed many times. In nucleotides, the CDR3 is TGCAGTGCTAGAGATCCGGGAGGGATGGGCACAGATACGCAGTATTTT. Translated, it gives CSARDPGGMGTDTQYF. V usage is TRBV20-1 and J usage is TRBJ2-3, with TRBD2 matching 8 bases. Trimming at V came to 0 bases and at J to 1 base, leaving 6 bases not matched to a gene. The germline gives CDR1 DFQATT, CDR2 SNEGSKA (reference sequence). The CDR3 is made up of 16 amino acids.

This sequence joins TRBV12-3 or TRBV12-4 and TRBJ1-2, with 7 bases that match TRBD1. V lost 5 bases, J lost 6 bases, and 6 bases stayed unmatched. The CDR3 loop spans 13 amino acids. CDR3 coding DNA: TGTGCCAGCAGTCCACAGGGGAATCATGGCTACACCTTC. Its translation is CASSPQGNHGYTF.

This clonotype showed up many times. DNA for the CDR3: TGCGCCAGCAGCCGGGGGTTGGCTTATTCACCCCTCCACTTT. Amino acid sequence: CASSRGLAYSPLHF. The chain is built from TRBV4-1 and TRBJ1-6; D may be TRBD1 (5 bases). Germline CDR1 MGHRA, CDR2 YSYEKL. The CDR3 is 14 amino acids. Trimming shortened V by 4 bases and J by 8 bases, and 12 bases separated the two germline ends.

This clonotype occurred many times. Here the CDR3 reads CASSWGRETDTQYF. The DNA of the CDR3 is TGTGCCAGCAGTTGGGGCAGGGAGACAGATACGCAGTATTTT. The chain joins TRBV28 to TRBJ2-3; D tentatively fits TRBD1 or TRBD2 (5 bases each). The ends were cut back, 4 bases at V and 3 bases at J, with 11 bases in the middle. In germline, CDR1 is MDHEN, CDR2 SYDVKM. The CDR3 contains 14 residues.

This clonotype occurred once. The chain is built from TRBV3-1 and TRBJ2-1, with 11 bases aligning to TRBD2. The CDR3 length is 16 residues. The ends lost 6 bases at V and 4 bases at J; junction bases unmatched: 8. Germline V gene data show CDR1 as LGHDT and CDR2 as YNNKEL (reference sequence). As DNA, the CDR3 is TGTGCCAGCAGTCCTATAGCGGGGGGGAATTACAATGAGCAGTTCTTC. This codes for CASSPIAGGNYNEQFF.

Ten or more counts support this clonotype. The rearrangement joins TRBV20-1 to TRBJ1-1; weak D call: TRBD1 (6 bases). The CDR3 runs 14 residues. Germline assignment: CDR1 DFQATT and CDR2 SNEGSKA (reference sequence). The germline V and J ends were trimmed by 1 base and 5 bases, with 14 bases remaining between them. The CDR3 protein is CSARVRGGGTEAFF. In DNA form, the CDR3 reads TGCAGTGCTAGAGTGAGAGGGGGAGGGACTGAAGCTTTCTTT.

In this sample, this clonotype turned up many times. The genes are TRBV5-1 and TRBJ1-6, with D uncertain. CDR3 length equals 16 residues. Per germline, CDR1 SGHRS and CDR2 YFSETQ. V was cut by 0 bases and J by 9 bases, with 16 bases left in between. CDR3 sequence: CASSLDRWIVGSPLHF. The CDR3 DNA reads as TGCGCCAGCAGCTTGGATAGATGGATCGTGGGTTCACCCCTCCACTTT.

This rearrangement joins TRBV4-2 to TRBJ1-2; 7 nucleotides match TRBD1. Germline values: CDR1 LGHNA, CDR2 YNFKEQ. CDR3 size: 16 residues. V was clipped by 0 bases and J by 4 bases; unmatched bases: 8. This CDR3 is CASSQDTGALGYGYTF. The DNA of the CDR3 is TGTGCCAGCAGCCAAGATACAGGGGCGCTAGGCTATGGCTACACCTTC.

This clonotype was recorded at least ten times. The CDR3 loop is CATSKRDRGGELFF. CDR3 bases: TGTGCCACCAGCAAACGGGACAGGGGCGGGGAGCTGTTTTTT. The genes are TRBV24-1 and TRBJ2-2, with TRBD1 matching over 10 bases. Germline V gene data show CDR1 as KGHDR and CDR2 as SFDVKD. The CDR3 loop spans 14 amino acids. Losses at the gene ends were 7 bases for V and 7 bases for J; bases not matched to a gene: 5.

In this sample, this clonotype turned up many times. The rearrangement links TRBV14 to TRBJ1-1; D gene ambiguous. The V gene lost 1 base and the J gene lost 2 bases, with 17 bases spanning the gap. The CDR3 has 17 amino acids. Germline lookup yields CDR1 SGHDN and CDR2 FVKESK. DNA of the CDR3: TGTGCCAGCAGCCAAGTGATCCGGGGTGACCTTAACACTGAAGCTTTCTTT. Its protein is CASSQVIRGDLNTEAFF.

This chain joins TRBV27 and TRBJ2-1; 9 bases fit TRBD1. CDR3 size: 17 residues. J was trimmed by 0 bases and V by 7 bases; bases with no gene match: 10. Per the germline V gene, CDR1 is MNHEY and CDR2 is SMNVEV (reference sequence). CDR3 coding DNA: TGTGCCAGCACCTTTTACGGGACAGGGCCCTCCTACAATGAGCAGTTCTTC. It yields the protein CASTFYGTGPSYNEQFF.

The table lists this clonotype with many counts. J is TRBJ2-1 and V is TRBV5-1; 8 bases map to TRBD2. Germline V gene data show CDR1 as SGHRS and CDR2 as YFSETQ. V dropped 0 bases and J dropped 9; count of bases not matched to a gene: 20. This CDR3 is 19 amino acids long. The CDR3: CASSLAKGLAGTRGSEQFF. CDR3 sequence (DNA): TGCGCCAGCAGCTTGGCGAAGGGGCTAGCGGGTACGCGCGGGAGTGAGCAGTTCTTC.

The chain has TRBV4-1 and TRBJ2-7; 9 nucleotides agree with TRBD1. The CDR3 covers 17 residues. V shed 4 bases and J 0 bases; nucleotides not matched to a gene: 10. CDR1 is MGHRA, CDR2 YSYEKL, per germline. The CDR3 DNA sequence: TGCGCCAGCAGCCGCGGGACAGGGTGGGAAAGCTCCTACGAGCAGTACTTC. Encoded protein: CASSRGTGWESSYEQYF.

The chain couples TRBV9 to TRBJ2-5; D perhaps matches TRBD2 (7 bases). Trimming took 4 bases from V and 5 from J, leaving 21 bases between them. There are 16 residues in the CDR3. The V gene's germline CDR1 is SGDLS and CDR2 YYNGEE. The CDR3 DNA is TGTGCCAGCAGCCCCCGGGGGGCGGGTCCAGAGGAGACCCAGTACTTC. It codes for CASSPRGAGPEETQYF. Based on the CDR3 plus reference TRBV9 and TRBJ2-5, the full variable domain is DSGVTQTPKHLITATGQRVTLRCSPRSGDLSVYWYQQSLDQGLQFLIQYYNGEERAKGNILERFSAQQFPDLHSELNLSSLELGDSALYFCASSPRGAGPEETQYFGPGTRLLVL.

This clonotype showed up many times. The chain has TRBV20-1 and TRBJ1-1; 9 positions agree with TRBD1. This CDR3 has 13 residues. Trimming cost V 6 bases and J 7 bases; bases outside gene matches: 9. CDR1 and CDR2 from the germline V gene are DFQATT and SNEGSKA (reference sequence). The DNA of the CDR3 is TGCAGTGCCAAGGGACAGGGTAGGGGTGAAGCTTTCTTT. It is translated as CSAKGQGRGEAFF.

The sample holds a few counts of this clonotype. CDR3 in amino acids: CAISRGLAGGLTDTQYF. DNA for the CDR3: TGTGCCATCAGTCGGGGACTAGCGGGGGGCCTCACAGATACGCAGTATTTT. This chain uses TRBV10-3 with TRBJ2-3, with 15 positions matching TRBD2. V dropped 5 bases and J dropped 2; count of bases not matched to a gene: 5. There are 17 residues in the CDR3. Germline V gives CDR1 ENHRY, CDR2 SYGVKD.

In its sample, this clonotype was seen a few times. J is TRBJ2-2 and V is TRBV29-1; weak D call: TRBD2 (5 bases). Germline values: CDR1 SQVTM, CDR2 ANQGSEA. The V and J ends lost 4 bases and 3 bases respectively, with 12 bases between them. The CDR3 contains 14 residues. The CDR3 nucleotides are TGCAGCGTTGTGACGGGGATCGACACCGGGGAGCTGTTTTTT. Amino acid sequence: CSVVTGIDTGELFF.

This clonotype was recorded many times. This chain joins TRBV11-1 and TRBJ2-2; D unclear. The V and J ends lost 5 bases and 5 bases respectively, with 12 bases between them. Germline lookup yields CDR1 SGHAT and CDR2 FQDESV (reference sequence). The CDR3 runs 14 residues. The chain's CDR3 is CASSPQLGTGELFF. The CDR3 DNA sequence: TGTGCCAGCAGCCCGCAGTTGGGAACCGGGGAGCTGTTTTTT.

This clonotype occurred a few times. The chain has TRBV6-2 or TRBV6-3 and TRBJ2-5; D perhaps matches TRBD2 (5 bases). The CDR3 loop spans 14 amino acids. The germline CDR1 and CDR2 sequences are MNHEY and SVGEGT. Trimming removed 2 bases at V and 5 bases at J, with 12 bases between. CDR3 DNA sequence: TGTGCCAGCAGTTACAGGGTGAGAGGGGAGACCCAGTACTTC. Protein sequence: CASSYRVRGETQYF.

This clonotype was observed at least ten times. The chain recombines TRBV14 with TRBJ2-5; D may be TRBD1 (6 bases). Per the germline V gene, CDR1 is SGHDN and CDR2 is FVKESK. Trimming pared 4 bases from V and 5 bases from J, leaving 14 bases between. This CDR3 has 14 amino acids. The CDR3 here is CASSRSTGKETQYF. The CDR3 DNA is TGTGCCAGCAGCCGATCTACAGGGAAGGAGACCCAGTACTTC.